This paragraph covers one TCR beta chain sequence. Its antigen is not identified. This specimen comes from a study of cytomegalovirus exposure and HLA in healthy donors. Notes on the study in general: Several of the most significant clusters appeared, in a later analysis, to be linked to common viral pathogens.

Donors had nominal health at sampling but likely had unrecorded immune exposures. This CDR3 region has 13 residues. Germline V CDR1 and CDR2: SGHRS, YFSETQ. With V trimmed by 0 bases and J by 4 bases, 0 bases remained unmatched. With 60 Vbeta and 13 Jbeta primers, the PCR was carried out. Data came from immunoSEQ multiplex PCR; TCRdb stores just in-frame clones and leaves some out. The sample lists about 130,000 clones, 70% to 80% seen once, with 2.6% in the top ten. The gene calls are TRBV5-1 and TRBJ2-7; TRBD1 agrees at 8 bases. The TCR comes from a woman aged 55-70 years in good health and CMV-seropositive. The sequencing input was PBMCs. CDR3 bases: TGCGCCAGCAGCTTGGACAGGGGGTACGAGCAGTACTTC. Translated, it gives CASSLDRGYEQYF.